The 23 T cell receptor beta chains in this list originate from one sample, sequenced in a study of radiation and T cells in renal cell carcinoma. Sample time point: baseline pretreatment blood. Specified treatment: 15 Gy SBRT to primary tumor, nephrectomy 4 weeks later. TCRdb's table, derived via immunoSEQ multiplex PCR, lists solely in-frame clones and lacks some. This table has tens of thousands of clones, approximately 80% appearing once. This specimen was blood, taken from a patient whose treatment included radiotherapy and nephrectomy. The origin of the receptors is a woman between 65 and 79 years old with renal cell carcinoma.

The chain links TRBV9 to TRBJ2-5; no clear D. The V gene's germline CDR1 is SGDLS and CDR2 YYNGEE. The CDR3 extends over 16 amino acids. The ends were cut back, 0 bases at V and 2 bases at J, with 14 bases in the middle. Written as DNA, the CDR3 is TGTGCCAGCAGCGTAGGTATCTTGGAACGTCAAGAGACCCAGTACTTC. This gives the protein CASSVGILERQETQYF.

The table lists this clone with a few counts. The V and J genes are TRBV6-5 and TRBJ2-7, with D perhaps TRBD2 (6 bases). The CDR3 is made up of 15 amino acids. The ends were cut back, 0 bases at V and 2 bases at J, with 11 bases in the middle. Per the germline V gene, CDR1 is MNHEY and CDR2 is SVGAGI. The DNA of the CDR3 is TGTGCCAGCAGTTACTCGTCTGCGGGGCCCTACGAGCAGTACTTC. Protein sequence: CASSYSSAGPYEQYF.

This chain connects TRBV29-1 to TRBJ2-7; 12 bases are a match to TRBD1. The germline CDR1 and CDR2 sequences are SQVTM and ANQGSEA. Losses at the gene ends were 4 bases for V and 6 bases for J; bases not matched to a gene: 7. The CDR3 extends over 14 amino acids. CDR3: CSVGGGTGGGEQYF. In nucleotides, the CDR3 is TGCAGCGTTGGAGGGGGGACAGGGGGCGGCGAGCAGTACTTC.

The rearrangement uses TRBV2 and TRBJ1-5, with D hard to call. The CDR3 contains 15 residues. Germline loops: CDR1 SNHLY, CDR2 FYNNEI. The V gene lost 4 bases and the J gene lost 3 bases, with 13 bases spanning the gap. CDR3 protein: CASSAGRRANQPQHF. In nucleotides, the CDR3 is TGTGCCAGCAGTGCGGGGAGGAGGGCCAATCAGCCCCAGCATTTT.

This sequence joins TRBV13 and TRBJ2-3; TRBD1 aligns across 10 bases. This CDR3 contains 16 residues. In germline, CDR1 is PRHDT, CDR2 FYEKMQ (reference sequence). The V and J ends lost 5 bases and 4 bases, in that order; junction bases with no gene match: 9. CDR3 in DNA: TGTGCCAGCAGCGGACGAGACAGGGGGCCCGCAGATACGCAGTATTTT. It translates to CASSGRDRGPADTQYF.

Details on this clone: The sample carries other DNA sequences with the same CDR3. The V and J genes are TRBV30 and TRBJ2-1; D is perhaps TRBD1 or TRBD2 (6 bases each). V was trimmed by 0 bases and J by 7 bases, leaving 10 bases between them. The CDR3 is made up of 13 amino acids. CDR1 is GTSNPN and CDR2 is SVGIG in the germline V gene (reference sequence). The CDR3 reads CAWSVGGGNEQFF. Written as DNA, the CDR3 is TGTGCCTGGAGTGTAGGAGGGGGGAATGAGCAGTTCTTC. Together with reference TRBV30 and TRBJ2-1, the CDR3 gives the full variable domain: SQTIHQWPATLVQPVGSPLSLECTVEGTSNPNLYWYRQAAGRGLQLLFYSVGIGQISSEVPQNLSASRPQDRQFILSSKKLLLSDSGFYLCAWSVGGGNEQFFGPGTRLTVL.

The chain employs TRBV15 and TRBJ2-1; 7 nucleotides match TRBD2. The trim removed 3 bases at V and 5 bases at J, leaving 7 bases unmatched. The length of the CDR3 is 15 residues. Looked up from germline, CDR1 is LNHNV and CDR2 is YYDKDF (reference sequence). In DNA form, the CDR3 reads TGTGCCACCAGCAGTCGGGAGGTAGTGGACAATGAGCAGTTCTTC. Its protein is CATSSREVVDNEQFF.

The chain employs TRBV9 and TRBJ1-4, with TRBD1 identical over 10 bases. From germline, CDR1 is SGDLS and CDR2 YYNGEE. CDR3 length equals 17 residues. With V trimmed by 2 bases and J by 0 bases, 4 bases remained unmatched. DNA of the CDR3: TGTGCCAGCAGCGTGGGGACAGGGGTTGCAACTAATGAAAAACTGTTTTTT. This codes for CASSVGTGVATNEKLFF.

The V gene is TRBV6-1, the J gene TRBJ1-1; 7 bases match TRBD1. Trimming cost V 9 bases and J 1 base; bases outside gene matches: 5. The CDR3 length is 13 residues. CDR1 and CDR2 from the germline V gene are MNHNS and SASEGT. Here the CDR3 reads CASQRGPNTEAFF. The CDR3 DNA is TGTGCCAGTCAAAGGGGGCCGAACACTGAAGCTTTCTTT.

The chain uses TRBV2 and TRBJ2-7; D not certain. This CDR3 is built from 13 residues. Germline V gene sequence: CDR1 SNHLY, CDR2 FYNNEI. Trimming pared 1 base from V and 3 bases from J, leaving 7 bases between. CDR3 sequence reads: CASSEGGFYEQYF. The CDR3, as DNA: TGTGCCAGCAGTGAAGGGGGATTCTACGAGCAGTACTTC. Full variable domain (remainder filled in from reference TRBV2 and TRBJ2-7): EPEVTQTPSHQVTQMGQEVILRCVPISNHLYFYWYRQILGQKVEFLVSFYNNEISEKSEIFDDQFSVERPDGSNFTLKIRSTKLEDSAMYFCASSEGGFYEQYFGPGTRLTVT.

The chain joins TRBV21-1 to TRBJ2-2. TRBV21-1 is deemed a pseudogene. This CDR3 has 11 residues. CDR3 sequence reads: CARRGAGELFF. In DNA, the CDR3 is TGTGCCAGAAGGGGGGCCGGGGAGCTGTTTTTT.

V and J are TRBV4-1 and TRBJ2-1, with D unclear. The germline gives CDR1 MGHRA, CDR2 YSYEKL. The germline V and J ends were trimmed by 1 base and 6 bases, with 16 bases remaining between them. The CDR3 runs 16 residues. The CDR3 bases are TGCGCCAGCAGCCAAGTACACGGGCAGAACTTCAATGAGCAGTTCTTC. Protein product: CASSQVHGQNFNEQFF.

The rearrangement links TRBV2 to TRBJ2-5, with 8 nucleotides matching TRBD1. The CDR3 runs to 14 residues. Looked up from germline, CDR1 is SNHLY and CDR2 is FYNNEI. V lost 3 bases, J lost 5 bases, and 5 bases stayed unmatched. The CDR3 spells CASSDQGARETQYF. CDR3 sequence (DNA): TGTGCCAGCAGTGACCAGGGGGCGCGGGAGACCCAGTACTTC.

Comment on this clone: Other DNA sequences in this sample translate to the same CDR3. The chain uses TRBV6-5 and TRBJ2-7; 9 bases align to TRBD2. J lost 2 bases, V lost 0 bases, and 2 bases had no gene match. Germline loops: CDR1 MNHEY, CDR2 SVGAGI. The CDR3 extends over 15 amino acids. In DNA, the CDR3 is TGTGCCAGCAGTTACTCCGCGGGGGGGACCTACGAGCAGTACTTC. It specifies CASSYSAGGTYEQYF.

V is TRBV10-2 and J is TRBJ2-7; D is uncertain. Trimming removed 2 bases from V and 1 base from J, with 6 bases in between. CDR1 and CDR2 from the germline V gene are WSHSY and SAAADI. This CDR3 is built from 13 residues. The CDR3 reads CASSEQYSYEQYF. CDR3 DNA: TGCGCCAGCAGTGAGCAGTATTCCTACGAGCAGTACTTC.

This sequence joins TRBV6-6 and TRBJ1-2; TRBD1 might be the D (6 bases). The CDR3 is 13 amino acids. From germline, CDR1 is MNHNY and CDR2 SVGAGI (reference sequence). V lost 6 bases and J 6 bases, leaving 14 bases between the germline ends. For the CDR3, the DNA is TGTGCCAGCAGCAGTGGACAGCCGGATGGCTACACCTTC. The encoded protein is CASSSGQPDGYTF.

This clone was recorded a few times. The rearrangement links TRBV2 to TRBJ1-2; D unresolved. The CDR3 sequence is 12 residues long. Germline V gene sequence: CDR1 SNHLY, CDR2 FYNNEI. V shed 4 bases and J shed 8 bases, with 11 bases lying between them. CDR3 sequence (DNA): TGTGCCAGCAGTGTACAAGTTATGGGCTACACCTTC. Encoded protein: CASSVQVMGYTF.

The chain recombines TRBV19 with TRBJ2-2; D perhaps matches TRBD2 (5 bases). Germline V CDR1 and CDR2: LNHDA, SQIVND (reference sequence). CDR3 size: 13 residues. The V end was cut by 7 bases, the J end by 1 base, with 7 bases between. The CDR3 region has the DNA TGTGCCAGTACTGAGGGGAACACCGGGGAGCTGTTTTTT. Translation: CASTEGNTGELFF.

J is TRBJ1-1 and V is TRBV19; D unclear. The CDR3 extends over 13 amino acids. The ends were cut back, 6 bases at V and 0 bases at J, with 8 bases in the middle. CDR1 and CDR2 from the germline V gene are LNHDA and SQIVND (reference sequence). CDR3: CASRRPMNTEAFF. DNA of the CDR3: TGTGCCAGTAGGCGGCCGATGAACACTGAAGCTTTCTTT. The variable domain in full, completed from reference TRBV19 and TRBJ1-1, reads DGGITQSPKYLFRKEGQNVTLSCEQNLNHDAMYWYRQDPGQGLRLIYYSQIVNDFQKGDIAEGYSVSREKKESFPLTVTSAQKNPTAFYLCASRRPMNTEAFFGQGTRLTVV.

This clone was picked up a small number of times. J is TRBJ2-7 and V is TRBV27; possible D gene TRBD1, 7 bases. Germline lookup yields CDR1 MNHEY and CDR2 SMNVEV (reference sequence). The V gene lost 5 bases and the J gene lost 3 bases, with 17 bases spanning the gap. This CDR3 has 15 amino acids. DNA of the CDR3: TGTGCCAGCAGTGGGGGGACAGATAACTACTACGAGCAGTACTTC. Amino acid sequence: CASSGGTDNYYEQYF.

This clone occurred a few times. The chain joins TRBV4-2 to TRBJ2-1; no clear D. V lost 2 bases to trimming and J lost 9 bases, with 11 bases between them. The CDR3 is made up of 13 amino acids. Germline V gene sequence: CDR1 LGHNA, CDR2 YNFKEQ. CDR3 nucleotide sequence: TGTGCCAGCAGCCAAAGGGTGGAGTCTGAGCAGTTCTTC. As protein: CASSQRVESEQFF.

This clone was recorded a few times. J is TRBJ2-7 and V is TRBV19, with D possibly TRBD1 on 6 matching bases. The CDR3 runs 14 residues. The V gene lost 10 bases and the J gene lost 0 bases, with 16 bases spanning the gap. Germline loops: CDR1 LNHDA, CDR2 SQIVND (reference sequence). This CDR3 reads CATRPRGNSYEQYF. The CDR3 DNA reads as TGTGCCACCCGCCCGAGGGGGAACTCCTACGAGCAGTACTTC. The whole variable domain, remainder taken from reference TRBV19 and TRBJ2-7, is DGGITQSPKYLFRKEGQNVTLSCEQNLNHDAMYWYRQDPGQGLRLIYYSQIVNDFQKGDIAEGYSVSREKKESFPLTVTSAQKNPTAFYLCATRPRGNSYEQYFGPGTRLTVT.

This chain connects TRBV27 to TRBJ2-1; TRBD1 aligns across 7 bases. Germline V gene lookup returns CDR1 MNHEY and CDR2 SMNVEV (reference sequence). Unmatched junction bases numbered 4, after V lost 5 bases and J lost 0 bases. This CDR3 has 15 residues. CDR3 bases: TGTGCCAGCAGTACAGGGGTATCCTCCTACAATGAGCAGTTCTTC. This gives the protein CASSTGVSSYNEQFF.